Listed here are 8 T cell receptor beta chains from one sample, sequenced in a study of T-cell memory formation after mild COVID-19. TCRdb fed the 5' RACE reads into MiXCR, producing one record per CDR3 protein. The repertoire includes 200,000 to 250,000 distinct CDR3 sequences, over 9% of them detected once, and around 23% sits in the top ten. Sequencing used PBMCs or a T cell subset sorted from them (not recorded which). These TCRs come from a man younger than 35 who had mild COVID-19 (a few samples of this study predate the infection). Cell type and time point are not known.

The genes are TRBV7-2 and TRBJ2-1, with TRBD1 identical over 7 bases. Losses at the gene ends were 5 bases for V and 4 bases for J; bases not matched to a gene: 11. The CDR3 has 16 residues. The germline CDR1 and CDR2 sequences are SGHTA and FQGNSA. CDR3 protein: CASSAGTDLRYNEQFF. CDR3 in DNA: TGTGCCAGCAGCGCCGGGACAGACCTTAGGTACAATGAGCAGTTCTTC.

This clonotype was seen many times. This chain uses TRBV7-2 with TRBJ2-5; D gene unclear. Looked up from germline, CDR1 is SGHTA and CDR2 is FQGNSA. Trimming removed 5 bases at V and 7 bases at J, with 17 bases between. The CDR3 spans 14 residues. CDR3 sequence: CASSLEPGDATQYF. CDR3 DNA: TGTGCCAGCAGCCTAGAGCCAGGAGACGCGACCCAGTACTTC.

This clonotype was picked up many times. V gene TRBV7-3 combines with J gene TRBJ1-1; a possible D gene is TRBD1 (6 bases). CDR1 and CDR2 (germline): SGHTA, FQGTGA. The CDR3 length is 13 residues. The V end lost 8 bases, the J end lost 2 bases, and 12 bases lay between the germline ends. CDR3 DNA: TGTGCCAGCTCGGAGGGGACAAACACTGAAGCTTTCTTT. It codes for CASSEGTNTEAFF.

The chain is built from TRBV12-3 or TRBV12-4 and TRBJ2-5, with TRBD1 matching 9 bases. This CDR3 comprises 14 residues. The junction had 7 bases not matched to a gene; V was cut back by 6 bases and J by 5 bases. CDR3 nucleotides: TGTGCCAGCAGGCCGGGACAGGGCGCGGAGACCCAGTACTTC. Translation: CASRPGQGAETQYF.

This clonotype was seen at least ten times. The genes are TRBV12-3 or TRBV12-4 and TRBJ2-4, with 9 bases that match TRBD1. This CDR3 contains 14 residues. The V and J ends lost 3 bases and 8 bases, in that order; junction bases with no gene match: 5. The CDR3 reads CASSFLRQGDIQYF. The CDR3 region has the DNA TGTGCCAGCAGTTTTTTAAGACAGGGGGACATTCAGTACTTC.

This clonotype was seen a few times. The rearrangement uses TRBV4-2 and TRBJ1-5, with D uncertain. The length of the CDR3 is 13 residues. Germline CDR1 is LGHNA and CDR2 is YNFKEQ. Trimming stripped 0 bases from V and 5 bases from J, with 5 bases between. CDR3 coding DNA: TGTGCCAGCAGCCAAGATTATGATCAGCCCCAGCATTTT. It codes for CASSQDYDQPQHF.

This chain joins TRBV6-5 and TRBJ1-1; D uncertain. CDR3 length: 14 residues. The germline gives CDR1 MNHEY, CDR2 SVGAGI. Trimming removed 8 bases at V and 1 base at J, with 14 bases between. CDR3 nucleotide sequence: TGTGCCAGCTCTTACCGACGGACGAACACTGAAGCTTTCTTT. Translated: CASSYRRTNTEAFF.

This clonotype has more than one count but fewer than ten. The V gene is TRBV30, the J gene TRBJ2-2, with 7 bases that match TRBD2. Per germline, CDR1 GTSNPN and CDR2 SVGIG (reference sequence). The trim removed 7 bases at V and 0 bases at J, leaving 11 bases unmatched. There are 16 residues in the CDR3. CDR3 residues: CASDFRGVANTGELFF. As DNA, the CDR3 is TGTGCCTCCGATTTCCGGGGGGTAGCGAACACCGGGGAGCTGTTTTTT. Supplemented by reference TRBV30 and TRBJ2-2, the full variable domain reads SQTIHQWPATLVQPVGSPLSLECTVEGTSNPNLYWYRQAAGRGLQLLFYSVGIGQISSEVPQNLSASRPQDRQFILSSKKLLLSDSGFYLCASDFRGVANTGELFFGEGSRLTVL.